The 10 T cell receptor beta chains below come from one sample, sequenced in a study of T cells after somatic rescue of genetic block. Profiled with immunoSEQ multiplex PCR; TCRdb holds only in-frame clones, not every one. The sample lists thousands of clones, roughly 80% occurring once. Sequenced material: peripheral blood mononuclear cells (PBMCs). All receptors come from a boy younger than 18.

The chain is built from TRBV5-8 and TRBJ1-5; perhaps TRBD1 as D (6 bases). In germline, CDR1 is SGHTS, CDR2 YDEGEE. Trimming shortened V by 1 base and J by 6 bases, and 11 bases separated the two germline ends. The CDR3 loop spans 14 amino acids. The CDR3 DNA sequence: TGTGCCAGCAGCTTGACAGGGATGCGTCAGCCCCAGCATTTT. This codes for CASSLTGMRQPQHF. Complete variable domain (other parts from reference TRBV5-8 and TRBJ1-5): EAGVTQSPTHLIKTRGQQATLRCSPISGHTSVYWYQQALGLGLQFLLWYDEGEERNRGNFPPRFSGRQFPNYSSELNVNALELEDSALYLCASSLTGMRQPQHFGDGTRLSIL.

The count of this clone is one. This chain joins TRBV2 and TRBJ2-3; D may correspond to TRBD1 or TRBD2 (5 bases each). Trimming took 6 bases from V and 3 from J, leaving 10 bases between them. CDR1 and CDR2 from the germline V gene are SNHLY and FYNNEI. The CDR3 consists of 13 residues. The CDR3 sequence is CASSSEGTDTQYF. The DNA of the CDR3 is TGTGCCAGCAGCAGCGAGGGGACAGATACGCAGTATTTT.

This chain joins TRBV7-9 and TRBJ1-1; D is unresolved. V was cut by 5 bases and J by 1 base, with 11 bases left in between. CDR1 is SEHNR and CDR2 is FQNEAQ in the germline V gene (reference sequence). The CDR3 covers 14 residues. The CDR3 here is CASSHREGNTEAFF. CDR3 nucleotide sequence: TGTGCCAGCAGCCACCGGGAGGGGAACACTGAAGCTTTCTTT.

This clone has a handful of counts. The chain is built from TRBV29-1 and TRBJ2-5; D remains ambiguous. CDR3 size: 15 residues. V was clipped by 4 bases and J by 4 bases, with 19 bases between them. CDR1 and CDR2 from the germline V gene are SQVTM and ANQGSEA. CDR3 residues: CSVVLGLGPGETQYF. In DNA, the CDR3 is TGCAGCGTTGTCCTCGGGTTAGGGCCGGGAGAGACCCAGTACTTC.

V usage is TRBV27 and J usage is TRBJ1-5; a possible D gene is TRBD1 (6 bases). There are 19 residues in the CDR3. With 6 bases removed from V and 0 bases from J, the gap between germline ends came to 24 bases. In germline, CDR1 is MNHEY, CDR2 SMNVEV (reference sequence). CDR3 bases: TGTGCCAGCAGCAACCTACGACAGGTGGGGGTTTATAGCAATCAGCCCCAGCATTTT. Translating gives CASSNLRQVGVYSNQPQHF.

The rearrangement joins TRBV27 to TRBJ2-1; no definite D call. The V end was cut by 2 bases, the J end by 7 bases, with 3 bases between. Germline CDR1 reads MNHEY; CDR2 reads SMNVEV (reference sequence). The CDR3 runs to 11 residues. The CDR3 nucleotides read TGTGCCAGCAGTTTAGGAAATGAGCAGTTCTTC. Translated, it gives CASSLGNEQFF.

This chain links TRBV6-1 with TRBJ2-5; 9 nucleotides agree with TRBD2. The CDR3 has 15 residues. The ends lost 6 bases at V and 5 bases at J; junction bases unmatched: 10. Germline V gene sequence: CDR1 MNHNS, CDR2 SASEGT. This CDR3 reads CASRWPASGEETQYF. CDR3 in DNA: TGTGCCAGCAGGTGGCCGGCTAGCGGGGAGGAGACCCAGTACTTC.

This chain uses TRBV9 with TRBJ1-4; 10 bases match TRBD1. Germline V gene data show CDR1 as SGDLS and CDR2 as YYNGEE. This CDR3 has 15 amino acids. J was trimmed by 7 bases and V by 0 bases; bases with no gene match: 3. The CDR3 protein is CASSVGGQGFEKLFF. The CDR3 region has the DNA TGTGCCAGCAGCGTAGGGGGACAGGGGTTTGAAAAACTGTTTTTT.

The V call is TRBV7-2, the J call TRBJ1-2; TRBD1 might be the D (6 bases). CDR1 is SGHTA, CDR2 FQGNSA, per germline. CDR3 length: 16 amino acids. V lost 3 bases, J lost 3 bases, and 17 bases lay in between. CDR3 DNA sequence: TGTGCCAGCAGCTTTAGAAACCCGGGGGCGGACTATGGCTACACCTTC. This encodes CASSFRNPGADYGYTF.

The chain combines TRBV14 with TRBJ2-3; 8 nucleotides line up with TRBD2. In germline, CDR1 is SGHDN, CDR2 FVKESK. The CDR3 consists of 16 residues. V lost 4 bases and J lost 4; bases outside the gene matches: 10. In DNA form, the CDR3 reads TGTGCCAGCAGCCCTCGCGGGGGGCCCTCCGCAGATACGCAGTATTTT. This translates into CASSPRGGPSADTQYF.